One sample yielded the 4 T cell receptor beta chains listed below, sequenced in a study of T cell responses to AZD1222 COVID-19 vaccine. Measured with immunoSEQ multiplex PCR; TCRdb has only the in-frame clones, and not every one. Of about 150,000 clones in the sample, 92% were seen once. Sample: peripheral blood, taken on day 0 of AZD1222 vaccination. All receptors derive from an adult in good health.

This chain joins TRBV4-1 and TRBJ2-3; D gene unclear. The V gene's germline CDR1 is MGHRA and CDR2 YSYEKL. V was pared by 4 bases and J by 0 bases, with 8 bases between. The CDR3 totals 14 residues. Here the CDR3 reads CASSPRDSTDTQYF. The CDR3 region has the DNA TGCGCCAGCAGCCCAAGGGATAGCACAGATACGCAGTATTTT.

This sequence joins TRBV19 and TRBJ1-5; D not resolved. Per the germline V gene, CDR1 is LNHDA and CDR2 is SQIVND (reference sequence). The V and J ends lost 11 bases and 7 bases respectively, with 15 bases between them. The CDR3 runs 12 residues. CDR3: CAPNPSGQPQHF. DNA for the CDR3: TGTGCCCCGAACCCGAGTGGACAGCCCCAGCATTTT.

The V and J genes are TRBV19 and TRBJ1-2; no definite D call. Germline V gene lookup returns CDR1 LNHDA and CDR2 SQIVND (reference sequence). This CDR3 is 13 amino acids long. Between the trimmed V and J ends, which lost 5 bases and 8 bases, there was a span of 15 bases. CDR3 loop: CASSPRQRGGYTF. The CDR3 bases are TGTGCCAGTAGTCCGCGACAACGCGGCGGCTACACCTTC.

The chain uses TRBV6-2 or TRBV6-3 and TRBJ2-5; D is possibly TRBD1 (6 bases). Trimming removed 0 bases at V and 5 bases at J, with 16 bases between. Germline V gives CDR1 MNHEY, CDR2 SVGEGT. There are 16 residues in the CDR3. CDR3 DNA: TGTGCCAGCAGTTACTCGAAGGACAGCCTGCGGGAGACCCAGTACTTC. Its protein is CASSYSKDSLRETQYF.